This is a list of T cell receptor beta chains from one sample in a study of shared clonotypes between healthy human individuals. Clones were read by immunoSEQ multiplex PCR, and TCRdb kept only the in-frame ones, dropping some. The top ten clones hold roughly 0.13% of a sample with under 2,500,000 clones, nearly 97% of them seen once. Sequencing used naive CD4+ T cells sorted from blood. All receptors derive from a man between 18 and 29 years old in good health. CDR3s include the opening cysteine and the closing phenylalanine or tryptophan. D genes are given only for firm matches. Size tells how often a clone was seen (once, few, many) or the class of an expanded clone, and some rows leave it out.

-,TRBV2,TRBJ2-5,-,TGTGCCAGCAGTGTCCAGCAAGAGACCCAGTACTTC,CASSVQQETQYF
TRBD2,TRBV6-5,TRBJ2-5,once,TGTGCCAGCAGTTTAAATCCGGGACTAGCGGTCGAGACCCAGTACTTC,CASSLNPGLAVETQYF
-,TRBV10-1,TRBJ1-6,once,TGCGCCAGCAGTGTAGGGGTACAATCACCCCTCCACTTT,CASSVGVQSPLHF
-,TRBV19,TRBJ2-3,-,TGTGCCAGTAAGGGGCCTTGGCCAGATACGCAGTATTTT,CASKGPWPDTQYF
-,TRBV18,TRBJ2-3,once,TGTGCCAGCTCGCCGGGGGCCACTCATGATACGCAGTATTTT,CASSPGATHDTQYF
TRBD1,TRBV5-1,TRBJ2-1,-,TGCGCCAGCAGCTTGGGGACAGGGATAGCATACAATGAGCAGTTCTTC,CASSLGTGIAYNEQFF
-,TRBV19,TRBJ1-1,-,TGTGCCAGTAGTATAGGAGGCGTCGGACACACTGAAGCTTTCTTT,CASSIGGVGHTEAFF
TRBD1,TRBV28,TRBJ2-1,once,TGTGCCACCCGGACAGGGGTGAGTAATGAGCAGTTCTTC,CATRTGVSNEQFF
TRBD2,TRBV6-4,TRBJ2-7,-,TGTGCCAGCGGGGGTAGCGGGGACGAGCAGTACTTC,CASGGSGDEQYF
-,TRBV28,TRBJ2-3,-,TGTGCCAGCAGTTTAATGTGGGGGGTTCGTGATACGCAGTATTTT,CASSLMWGVRDTQYF
-,TRBV11-3,TRBJ2-3,-,TGTGCCAGCAGCTTAGGTTCCGCTGCTAGCACAGATACGCAGTATTTT,CASSLGSAASTDTQYF
-,TRBV2,TRBJ2-3,-,TGTGCCAGCAGTGATCACACAGATACGCAGTATTTT,CASSDHTDTQYF
TRBD2,TRBV6-5,TRBJ2-7,-,TGTGCCAGCAGTTACGTGTCTAGCGGGAGTTACGAGCAGTACTTC,CASSYVSSGSYEQYF
-,TRBV5-1,TRBJ2-7,-,TGCGCCACCCCGGACAGGGGGATTCTAGCGGGAAAAGACGAGCAGTACTTC,CATPDRGILAGKDEQYF
-,TRBV5-1,TRBJ2-5,-,TGCGCCAGCAGCTTAGACACTGGCCCGGGGGAGACCCAGTACTTC,CASSLDTGPGETQYF
-,TRBV7-6,TRBJ1-2,-,TGTGCCAGCAGCGGCGATAACGACTATGGCTACACCTTC,CASSGDNDYGYTF
TRBD1,TRBV7-3,TRBJ1-1,once,TGTGCCAGCAGCTCCGGACAGGGGATCACTGAAGCTTTCTTT,CASSSGQGITEAFF
-,TRBV6-5,TRBJ2-5,-,TGTGCCAGCAGTTTTATACAGGGATCCCAAGAGACCCAGTACTTC,CASSFIQGSQETQYF
TRBD2,TRBV4-1,TRBJ2-2,-,TGCGCCAGCAGCCTACGGACTAGCGAGAACACCGGGGAGCTGTTTTTT,CASSLRTSENTGELFF
TRBD1,TRBV18,TRBJ2-2,-,TGTGCCAGCTCACCTCAGGGACAGGCCCCCGGGGAGCTGTTTTTT,CASSPQGQAPGELFF
TRBD1,TRBV6-1,TRBJ2-7,-,TGTGCCAGCAGTGAAAGGGGTGGACAGGGGGACGAGCAGTACTTC,CASSERGGQGDEQYF
TRBD2,TRBV9,TRBJ2-2,-,TGTGCCAGCAGCCCTCCGGGACTAGCGAACACCGGGGAGCTGTTTTTT,CASSPPGLANTGELFF
-,TRBV30,TRBJ2-7,-,TGTGCCTGGGACAGCGCCTACGAGCAGTACTTC,CAWDSAYEQYF
-,TRBV27,TRBJ1-6,-,TGTGCCAGCATCGGTTATGGTGGGGGGTTGGCTTTAGATTCACCCCTCCACTTT,CASIGYGGGLALDSPLHF
TRBD2,TRBV7-2,TRBJ2-7,-,TGTGCCAGCAGCCTCGGGACTAGCTCCTACGAGCAGTACTTC,CASSLGTSSYEQYF
-,TRBV15,TRBJ1-1,once,TGTGCCACCAGCAGAGATCGGGCAGGGAATGAAGCTTTCTTT,CATSRDRAGNEAFF
-,TRBV18,TRBJ1-5,once,TGTGCCAGCTCAGAAGACCTCAATCAGCCCCAGCATTTT,CASSEDLNQPQHF
-,TRBV18,TRBJ1-6,-,TGTGCCAGCTCACCACCGGGTTATAATTCACCCCTCCACTTT,CASSPPGYNSPLHF
-,TRBV5-8,TRBJ2-3,once,TGTGCCAGCAGTTTCAGACGCACAGATACGCAGTATTTT,CASSFRRTDTQYF
TRBD2,TRBV10-2,TRBJ2-2,-,TGCGCCCGAGCGAGCGGGAGGGATCCCACCGGGGAGCTGTTTTTT,CARASGRDPTGELFF
-,TRBV5-6,TRBJ2-4,-,TGTGCCAGCAGCTTGGAAAAGGCGACCAAAAACATTCAGTACTTC,CASSLEKATKNIQYF
-,TRBV29-1,TRBJ2-3,-,TGCAGCGCAGGACGGCCGGCGGATCCAGATACGCAGTATTTT,CSAGRPADPDTQYF
-,TRBV10-3,TRBJ2-3,-,TGTGCCATCGGGGCAGATTCTACTAGCACAGATACGCAGTATTTT,CAIGADSTSTDTQYF
-,TRBV9,TRBJ1-6,-,TGTGCCAGCAGCGTAGGTCCCTATAATTCACCCCTCCACTTT,CASSVGPYNSPLHF
-,TRBV6-6,TRBJ1-6,-,TGTGCCAGCAGTGGGGGGGGATCGACACCCCTCCACTTT,CASSGGGSTPLHF
TRBD1,TRBV27,TRBJ2-6,-,TGTGCCAGCAGTTCACAGGGGCTCGGGGCCAACGTCCTGACTTTC,CASSSQGLGANVLTF
-,TRBV5-6,TRBJ1-2,once,TGTGCCAGCAGCTTATTGAACTATGGCTACACCTTC,CASSLLNYGYTF
-,TRBV11-2,TRBJ2-1,few,TGTGCCAGCAGATTCTTCTCCCTCTCGGGAGTATCGTATGAGCAGTTCTTC,CASRFFSLSGVSYEQFF
TRBD1,TRBV5-4,TRBJ2-1,-,TGTGCCAGCAGCTTTGGGGACAGCTCCTACAATGAGCAGTTCTTC,CASSFGDSSYNEQFF
TRBD2,TRBV2,TRBJ2-5,once,TGTGCCAGCAGACTAGCGGGAGGAGGGGAGACCCAGTACTTC,CASRLAGGGETQYF
-,TRBV30,TRBJ1-2,-,TGTGCCTGGAGTAGTCCCCGAGGTTCGGAGGTGTATGGCTACACCTTC,CAWSSPRGSEVYGYTF
-,TRBV4-1,TRBJ2-4,-,TGCGCCAGCAGCCAAGAATACAGACAAATAGCCAAAAACATTCAGTACTTC,CASSQEYRQIAKNIQYF
TRBD2,TRBV19,TRBJ2-1,-,TGTGCCAGAGCCCTTGGCGGGAGGGCCGGTAATGAGCAGTTCTTC,CARALGGRAGNEQFF
TRBD1,TRBV7-9,TRBJ2-3,-,TGTGCCAGCAGCTTAGTCCTTACAGGGGGCACAGATACGCAGTATTTT,CASSLVLTGGTDTQYF
-,TRBV14,TRBJ2-2,-,TGTGCCAGCAGCCAAGTCCGGTCGAACACCGGGGAGCTGTTTTTT,CASSQVRSNTGELFF
-,TRBV2,TRBJ1-2,-,TGTGCCAGCAGTGAAGAGGGCGGAGGGGGAGGATATGGCTACACCTTC,CASSEEGGGGGYGYTF
-,TRBV5-1,TRBJ2-2,-,TGCGCCAGCAGCTTTACTGACACCGGGGAGCTGTTTTTT,CASSFTDTGELFF
TRBD2,TRBV28,TRBJ2-7,-,TGTGCCAGCAGTTCCGGGGGACTAGCCGCCTACGAGCAGTACTTC,CASSSGGLAAYEQYF
-,TRBV5-8,TRBJ2-2,-,TGTGCCAGCAGGACAGCGAACACCGGGGAGCTGTTTTTT,CASRTANTGELFF
TRBD1,TRBV5-1,TRBJ1-1,-,TGCGCCAGCAGCTTGGGGTTTCAGGGGGCAAACACTGAAGCTTTCTTT,CASSLGFQGANTEAFF
-,TRBV6-5,TRBJ2-2,-,TGTGCCAGCGGGCGGGGACCACTCAACACCGGGGAGCTGTTTTTT,CASGRGPLNTGELFF
TRBD1,TRBV6-5,TRBJ1-4,-,TGTGCCAGCAGTTACTCCGGGACAGGGGGGGAAAAACTGTTTTTT,CASSYSGTGGEKLFF
TRBD1,TRBV6-5,TRBJ2-7,-,TGTGCCAGCACCTTGGCACAGGGGGCCGGAGAGCAGTACTTC,CASTLAQGAGEQYF
-,TRBV28,TRBJ1-6,-,TGTGCCAGCACTAAGGACTCGAACTCCTATAATTCACCCCTCCACTTT,CASTKDSNSYNSPLHF